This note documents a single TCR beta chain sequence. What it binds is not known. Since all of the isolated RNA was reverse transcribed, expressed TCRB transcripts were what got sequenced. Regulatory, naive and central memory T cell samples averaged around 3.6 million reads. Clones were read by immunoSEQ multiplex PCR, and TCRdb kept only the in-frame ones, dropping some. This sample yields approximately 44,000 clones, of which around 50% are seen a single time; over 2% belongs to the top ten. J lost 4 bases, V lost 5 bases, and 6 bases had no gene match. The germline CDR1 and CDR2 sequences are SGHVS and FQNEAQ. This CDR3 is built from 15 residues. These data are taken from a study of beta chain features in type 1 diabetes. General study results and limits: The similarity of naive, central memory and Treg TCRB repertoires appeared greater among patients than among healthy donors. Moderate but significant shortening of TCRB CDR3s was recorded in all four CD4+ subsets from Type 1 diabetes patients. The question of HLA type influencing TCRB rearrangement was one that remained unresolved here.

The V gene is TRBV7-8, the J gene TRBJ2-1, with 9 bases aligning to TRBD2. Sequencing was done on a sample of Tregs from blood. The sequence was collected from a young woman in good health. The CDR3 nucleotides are TGTGCCAGCAGCGTGCGGGAGGGTATATACAATGAGCAGTTCTTC. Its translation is CASSVREGIYNEQFF.